This T cell receptor beta chain was sequenced during a study of shared clonotypes between healthy human individuals. Study summary: Per donor, three plates held CD4 naive cells, three held CD4 memory, two held CD8 naive and one held CD8 memory.

Deletions cut 3 bases from V and 0 bases from J, with 8 bases between. The CDR3 extends over 15 amino acids. Germline loops: CDR1 KGHSH, CDR2 LQKENI. On this clone: Its target is not known.

Broader study findings: The researchers took only blood, and tissue repertoires probably look different.

For sorted subsets, 150 to 200 ng DNA per replicate equaled tens of thousands of T cell genomes. Repertoires were generated with immunoSEQ multiplex PCR, while TCRdb's copy carries only in-frame clones and drops some. The data hold about 2.3 million clones, with about 90% observed a single time. The sample comprised naive CD4+ T cells from PBMCs. Subset described: CD45RA+ positively selected. The source of this sequence is a young man in good health. Some clones in this sample may be carry-over from other donors' samples. The rearrangement uses TRBV18 and TRBJ1-4; D call uncertain. The CDR3 sequence is CASSPILATNEKLFF. The CDR3 DNA follows: TGTGCCAGCTCACCCATCCTAGCAACTAATGAAAAACTGTTTTTT.